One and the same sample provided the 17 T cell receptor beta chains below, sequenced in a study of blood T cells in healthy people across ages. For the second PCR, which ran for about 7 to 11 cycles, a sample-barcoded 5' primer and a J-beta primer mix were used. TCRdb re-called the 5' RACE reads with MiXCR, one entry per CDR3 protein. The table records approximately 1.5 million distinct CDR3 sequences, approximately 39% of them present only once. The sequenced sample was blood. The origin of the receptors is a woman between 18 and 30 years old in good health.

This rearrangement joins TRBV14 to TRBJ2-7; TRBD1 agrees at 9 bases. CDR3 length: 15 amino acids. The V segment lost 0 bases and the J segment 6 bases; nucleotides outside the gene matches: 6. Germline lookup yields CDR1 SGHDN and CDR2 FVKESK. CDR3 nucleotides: TGTGCCAGCAGCCAAGAAGGGACAGGGCTCTCCGAGCAGTACTTC. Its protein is CASSQEGTGLSEQYF. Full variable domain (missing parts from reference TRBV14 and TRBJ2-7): EAGVTQFPSHSVIEKGQTVTLRCDPISGHDNLYWYRRVMGKEIKFLLHFVKESKQDESGMPNNRFLAERTGGTYSTLKVQPAELEDSGVYFCASSQEGTGLSEQYFGPGTRLTVT.

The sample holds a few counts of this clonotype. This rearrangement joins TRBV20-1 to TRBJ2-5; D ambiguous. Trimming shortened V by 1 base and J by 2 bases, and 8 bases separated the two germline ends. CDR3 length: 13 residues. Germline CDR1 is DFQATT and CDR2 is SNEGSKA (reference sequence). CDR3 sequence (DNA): TGCAGTGCTAGAGCGGCGGATCAAGAGACCCAGTACTTC. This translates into CSARAADQETQYF.

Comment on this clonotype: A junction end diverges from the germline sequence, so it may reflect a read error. For the CDR3, the DNA is TGCAGTGCTAGAGAGCCCGGCCGTCAGACCCAGCATTTT. Its protein is CSAREPGRQTQHF. The chain recombines TRBV20-1 with TRBJ1-5; D not resolved. Per germline, CDR1 DFQATT and CDR2 SNEGSKA (reference sequence). CDR3 length: 13 residues.

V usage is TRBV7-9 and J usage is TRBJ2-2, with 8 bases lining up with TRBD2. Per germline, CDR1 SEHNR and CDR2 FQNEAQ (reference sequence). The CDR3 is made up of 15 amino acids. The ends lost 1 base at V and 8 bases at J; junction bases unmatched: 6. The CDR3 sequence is CASSLDRGRFGELFF. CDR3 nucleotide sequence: TGTGCCAGCAGCTTAGATCGCGGGAGGTTTGGGGAGCTGTTTTTT.

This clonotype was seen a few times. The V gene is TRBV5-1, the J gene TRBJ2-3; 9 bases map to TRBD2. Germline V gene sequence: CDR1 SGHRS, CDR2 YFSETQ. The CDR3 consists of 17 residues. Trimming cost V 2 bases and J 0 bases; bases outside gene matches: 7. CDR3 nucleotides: TGCGCCAGCAGCTTTGTGCGGGGGGGTGCTAGCACAGATACGCAGTATTTT. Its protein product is CASSFVRGGASTDTQYF.

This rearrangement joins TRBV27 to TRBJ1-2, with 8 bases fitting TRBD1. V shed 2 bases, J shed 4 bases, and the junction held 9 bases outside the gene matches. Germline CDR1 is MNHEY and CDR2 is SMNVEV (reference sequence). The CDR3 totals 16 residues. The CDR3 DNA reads TGTGCCAGCAGTTTAAGCGGGACAGGAAGGAGCTATGGCTACACCTTC. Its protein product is CASSLSGTGRSYGYTF.

The CDR3 region is CASSLRQGYTDTQYF. CDR3 coding DNA: TGTGCCAGCAGTCTACGACAGGGATACACAGATACGCAGTATTTT. The gene calls are TRBV12-3 or TRBV12-4 and TRBJ2-3; 7 positions match TRBD1. The CDR3 is 15 amino acids. The V gene end was trimmed by 5 bases and the J gene end by 2 bases; junction bases not matched to a gene: 7.

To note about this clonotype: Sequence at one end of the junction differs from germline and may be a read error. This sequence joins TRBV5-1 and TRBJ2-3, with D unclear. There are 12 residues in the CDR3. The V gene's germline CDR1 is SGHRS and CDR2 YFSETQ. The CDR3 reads CASSPLTDTLYF. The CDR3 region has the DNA TGCGCCAGCAGCCCCCTAACGGATACGCTGTATTTT. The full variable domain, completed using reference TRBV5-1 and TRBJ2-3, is KAGVTQTPRYLIKTRGQQVTLSCSPISGHRSVSWYQQTPGQGLQFLFEYFSETQRNKGNFPGRFSGRQFSNSRSEMNVSTLELGDSALYLCASSPLTDTLYFGPGTRLTVL.

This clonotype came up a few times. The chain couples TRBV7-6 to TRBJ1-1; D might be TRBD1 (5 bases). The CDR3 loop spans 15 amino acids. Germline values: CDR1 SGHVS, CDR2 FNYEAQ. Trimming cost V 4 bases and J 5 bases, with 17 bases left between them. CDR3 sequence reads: CASSSNTGSKTEAFF. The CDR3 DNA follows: TGTGCCAGCAGCTCCAATACAGGCTCGAAGACTGAAGCTTTCTTT. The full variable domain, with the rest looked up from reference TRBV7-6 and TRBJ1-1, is GAGVSQSPRYKVTKRGQDVALRCDPISGHVSLYWYRQALGQGPEFLTYFNYEAQQDKSGLPNDRFSAERPEGSISTLTIQRTEQRDSAMYRCASSSNTGSKTEAFFGQGTRLTVV.

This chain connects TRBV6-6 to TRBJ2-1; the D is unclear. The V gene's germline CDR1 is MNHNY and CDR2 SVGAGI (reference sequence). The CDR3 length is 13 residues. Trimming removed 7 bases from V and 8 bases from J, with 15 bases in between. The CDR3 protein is CASTLGSIYEQFF. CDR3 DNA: TGTGCCAGCACCCTGGGTAGCATCTATGAGCAGTTCTTC.

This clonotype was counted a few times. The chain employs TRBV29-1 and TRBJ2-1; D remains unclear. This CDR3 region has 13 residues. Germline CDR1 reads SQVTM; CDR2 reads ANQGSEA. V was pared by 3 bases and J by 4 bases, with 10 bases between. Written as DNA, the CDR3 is TGCAGCGTTGAGATTGGTCCATACAATGAGCAGTTCTTC. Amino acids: CSVEIGPYNEQFF.

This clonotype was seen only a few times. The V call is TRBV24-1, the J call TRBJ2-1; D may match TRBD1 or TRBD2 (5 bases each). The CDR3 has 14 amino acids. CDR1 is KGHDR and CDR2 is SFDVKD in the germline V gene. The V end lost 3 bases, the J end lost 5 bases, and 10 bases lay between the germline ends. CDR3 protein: CATSDGTENNEQFF. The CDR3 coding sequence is TGTGCCACCAGTGATGGGACGGAAAACAATGAGCAGTTCTTC.

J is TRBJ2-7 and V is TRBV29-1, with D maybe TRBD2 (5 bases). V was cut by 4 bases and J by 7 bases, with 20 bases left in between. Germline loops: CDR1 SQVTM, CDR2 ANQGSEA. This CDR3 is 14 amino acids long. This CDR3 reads CSVVRHRGHNEQYF. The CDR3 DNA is TGCAGCGTTGTAAGACATAGAGGGCACAATGAGCAGTACTTC.

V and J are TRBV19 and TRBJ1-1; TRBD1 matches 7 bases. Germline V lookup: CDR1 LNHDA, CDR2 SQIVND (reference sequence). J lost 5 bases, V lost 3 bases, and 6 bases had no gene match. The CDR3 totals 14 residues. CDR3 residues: CASSMKGAQTEAFF. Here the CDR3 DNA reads TGTGCCAGTAGTATGAAGGGGGCGCAGACTGAAGCTTTCTTT.

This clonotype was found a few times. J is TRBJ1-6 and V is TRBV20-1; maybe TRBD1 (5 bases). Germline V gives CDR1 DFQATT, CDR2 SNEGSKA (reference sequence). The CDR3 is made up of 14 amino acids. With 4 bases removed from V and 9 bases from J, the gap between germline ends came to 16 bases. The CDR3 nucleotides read TGCAGTGCTACCAGGGAAGCGCAGACTTCACCCCTCCACTTT. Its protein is CSATREAQTSPLHF.

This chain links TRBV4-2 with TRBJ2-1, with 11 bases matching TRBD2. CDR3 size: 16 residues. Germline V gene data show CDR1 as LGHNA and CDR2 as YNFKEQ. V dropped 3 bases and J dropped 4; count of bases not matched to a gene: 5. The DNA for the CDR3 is TGTGCCAGCAGCCAGGAGGGACTAGCGGCATACAATGAGCAGTTCTTC. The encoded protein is CASSQEGLAAYNEQFF.

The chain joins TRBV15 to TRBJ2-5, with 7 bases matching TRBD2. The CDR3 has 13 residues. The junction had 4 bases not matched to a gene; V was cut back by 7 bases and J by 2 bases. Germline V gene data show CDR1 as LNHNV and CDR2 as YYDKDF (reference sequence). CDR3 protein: CATTPGGQETQYF. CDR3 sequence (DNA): TGTGCCACCACTCCGGGGGGTCAAGAGACCCAGTACTTC.